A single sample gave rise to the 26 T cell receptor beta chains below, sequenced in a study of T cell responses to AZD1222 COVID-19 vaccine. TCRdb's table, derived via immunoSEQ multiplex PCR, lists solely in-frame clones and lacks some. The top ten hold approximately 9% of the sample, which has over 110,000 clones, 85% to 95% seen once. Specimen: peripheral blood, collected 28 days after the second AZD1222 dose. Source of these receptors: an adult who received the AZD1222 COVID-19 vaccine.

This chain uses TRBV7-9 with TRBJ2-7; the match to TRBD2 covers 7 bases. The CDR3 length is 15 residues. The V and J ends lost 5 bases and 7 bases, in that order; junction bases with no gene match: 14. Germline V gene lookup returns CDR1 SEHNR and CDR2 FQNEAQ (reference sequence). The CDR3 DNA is TGTGCCAGCAGCCCTAGCGGCCTGGGTAGAAAAGAGCAGTACTTC. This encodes CASSPSGLGRKEQYF. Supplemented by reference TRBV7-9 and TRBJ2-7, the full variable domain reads DTGVSQNPRHKITKRGQNVTFRCDPISEHNRLYWYRQTLGQGPEFLTYFQNEAQLEKSRLLSDRFSAERPKGSFSTLEIQRTEQGDSAMYLCASSPSGLGRKEQYFGPGTRLTVT.

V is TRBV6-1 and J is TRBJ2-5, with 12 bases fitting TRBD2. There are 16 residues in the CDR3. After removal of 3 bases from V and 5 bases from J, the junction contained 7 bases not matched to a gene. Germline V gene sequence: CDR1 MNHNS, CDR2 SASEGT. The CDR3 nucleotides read TGTGCCAGCAGTGATTTCCTAGCGGGAGGGAGGGAGACCCAGTACTTC. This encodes CASSDFLAGGRETQYF.

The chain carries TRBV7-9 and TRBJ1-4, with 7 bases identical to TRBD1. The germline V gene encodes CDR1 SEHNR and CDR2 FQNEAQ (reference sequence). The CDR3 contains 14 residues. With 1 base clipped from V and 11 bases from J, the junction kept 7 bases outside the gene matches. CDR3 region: CASSLDHQGEKLFF. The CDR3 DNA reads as TGTGCCAGCAGCTTAGATCATCAGGGGGAGAAACTGTTTTTT.

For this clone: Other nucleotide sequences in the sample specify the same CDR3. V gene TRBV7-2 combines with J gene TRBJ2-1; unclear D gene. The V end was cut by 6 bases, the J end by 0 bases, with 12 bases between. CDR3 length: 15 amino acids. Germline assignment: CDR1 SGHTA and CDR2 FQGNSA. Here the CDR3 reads CASSLTGSSYNEQFF. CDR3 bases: TGTGCCAGCAGTCTTACTGGAAGCTCCTACAATGAGCAGTTCTTC.

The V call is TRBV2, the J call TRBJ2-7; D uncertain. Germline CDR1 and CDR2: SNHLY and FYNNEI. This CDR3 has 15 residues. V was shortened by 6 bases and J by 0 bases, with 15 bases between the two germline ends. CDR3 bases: TGTGCCAGCAGCCTCCAAGGGCGGAACTCCTACGAGCAGTACTTC. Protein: CASSLQGRNSYEQYF.

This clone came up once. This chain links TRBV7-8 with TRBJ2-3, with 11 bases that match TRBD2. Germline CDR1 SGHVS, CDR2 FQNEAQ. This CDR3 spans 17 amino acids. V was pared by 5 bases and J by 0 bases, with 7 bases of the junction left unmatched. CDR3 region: CASSTRTSGPSTDTQYF. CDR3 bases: TGTGCCAGCAGCACCAGGACTAGCGGGCCTAGCACAGATACGCAGTATTTT.

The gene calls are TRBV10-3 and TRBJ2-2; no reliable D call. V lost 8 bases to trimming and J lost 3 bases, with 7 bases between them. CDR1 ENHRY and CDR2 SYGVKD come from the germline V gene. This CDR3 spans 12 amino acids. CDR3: CAISPYTGELFF. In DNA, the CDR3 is TGTGCCATCTCGCCTTACACCGGGGAGCTGTTTTTT.

CDR3 nucleotides: TGTGCCAGCAGCCAAGATCGACTAGCGGGAGCCACAGATACGCAGTATTTT. This sequence encodes CASSQDRLAGATDTQYF. This chain joins TRBV14 and TRBJ2-3; 12 nucleotides align to TRBD2. The CDR3 sequence is 17 residues long. The germline CDR1 and CDR2 sequences are SGHDN and FVKESK. Trimming at V came to 0 bases and at J to 2 bases, leaving 3 bases not matched to a gene.

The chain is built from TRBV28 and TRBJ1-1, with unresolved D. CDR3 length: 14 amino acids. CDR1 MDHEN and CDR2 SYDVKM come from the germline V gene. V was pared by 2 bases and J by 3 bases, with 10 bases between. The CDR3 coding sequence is TGTGCCAGCAGTTTAATTCCAGCCTACACTGAAGCTTTCTTT. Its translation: CASSLIPAYTEAFF.

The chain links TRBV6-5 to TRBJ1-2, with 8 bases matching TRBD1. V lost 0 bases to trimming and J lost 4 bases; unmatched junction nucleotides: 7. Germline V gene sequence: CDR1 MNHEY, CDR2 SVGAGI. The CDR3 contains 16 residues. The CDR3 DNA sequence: TGTGCCAGCAGTTACTCCCCGGACAGGGCAACCTATGGCTACACCTTC. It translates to CASSYSPDRATYGYTF.

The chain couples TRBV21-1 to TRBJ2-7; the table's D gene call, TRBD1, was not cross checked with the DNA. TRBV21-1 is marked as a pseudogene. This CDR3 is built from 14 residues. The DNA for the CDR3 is TGTGCCAGCAGACAGTCCCCGAATATGTACGAGCAGTACGTC. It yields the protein CASRQSPNMYEQYV.

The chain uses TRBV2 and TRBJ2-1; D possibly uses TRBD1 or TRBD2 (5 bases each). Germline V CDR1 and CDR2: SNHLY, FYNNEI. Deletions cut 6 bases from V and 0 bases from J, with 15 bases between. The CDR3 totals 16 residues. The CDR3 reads CASRSGAGSSYNEQFF. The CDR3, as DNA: TGTGCCAGCAGGAGCGGCGCAGGGAGCTCCTACAATGAGCAGTTCTTC.

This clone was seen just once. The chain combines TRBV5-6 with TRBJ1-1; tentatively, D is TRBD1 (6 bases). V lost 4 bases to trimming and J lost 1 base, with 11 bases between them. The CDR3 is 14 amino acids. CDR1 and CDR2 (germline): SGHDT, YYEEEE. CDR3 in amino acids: CASSRTDENTEAFF. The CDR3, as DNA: TGTGCCAGCAGCCGGACAGACGAGAACACTGAAGCTTTCTTT.

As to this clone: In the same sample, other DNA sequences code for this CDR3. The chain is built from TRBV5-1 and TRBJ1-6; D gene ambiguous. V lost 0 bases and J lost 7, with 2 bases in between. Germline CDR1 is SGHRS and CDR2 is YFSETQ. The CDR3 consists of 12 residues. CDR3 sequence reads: CASSLENSPLHF. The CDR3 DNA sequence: TGCGCCAGCAGCTTGGAGAATTCACCCCTCCACTTT.

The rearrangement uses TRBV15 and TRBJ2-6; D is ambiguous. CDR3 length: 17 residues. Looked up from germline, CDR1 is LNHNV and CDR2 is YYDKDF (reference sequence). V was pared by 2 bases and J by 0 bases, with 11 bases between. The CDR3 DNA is TGTGCCACCAGCAGATGGACGCTGAGCTCTGGGGCCAACGTCCTGACTTTC. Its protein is CATSRWTLSSGANVLTF.

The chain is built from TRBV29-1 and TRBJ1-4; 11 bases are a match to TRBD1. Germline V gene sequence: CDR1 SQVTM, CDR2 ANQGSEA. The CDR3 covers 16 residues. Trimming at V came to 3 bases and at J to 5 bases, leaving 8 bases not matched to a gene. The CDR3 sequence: CSVEFGTGGSNEKLFF. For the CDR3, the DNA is TGCAGCGTTGAGTTCGGGACAGGGGGTTCAAATGAAAAACTGTTTTTT.

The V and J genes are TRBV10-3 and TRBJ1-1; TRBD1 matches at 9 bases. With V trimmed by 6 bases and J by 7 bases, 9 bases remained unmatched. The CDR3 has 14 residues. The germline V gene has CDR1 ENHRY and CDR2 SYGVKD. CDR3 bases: TGTGCCATCAGCCCGCCGGGACAGGGAGTTGAAGCTTTCTTT. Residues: CAISPPGQGVEAFF.

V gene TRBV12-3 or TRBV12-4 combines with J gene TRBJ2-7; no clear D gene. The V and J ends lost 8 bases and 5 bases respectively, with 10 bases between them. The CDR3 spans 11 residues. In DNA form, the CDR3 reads TGTGCCAGCTCACCGGGCAACGAGCAGTACTTC. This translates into CASSPGNEQYF.

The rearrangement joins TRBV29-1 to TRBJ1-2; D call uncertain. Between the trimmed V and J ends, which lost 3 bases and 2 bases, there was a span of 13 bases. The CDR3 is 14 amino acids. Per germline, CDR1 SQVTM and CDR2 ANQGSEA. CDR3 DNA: TGCAGCGTTGACATGCGCGGCAAAAACTATGGCTACACCTTC. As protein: CSVDMRGKNYGYTF. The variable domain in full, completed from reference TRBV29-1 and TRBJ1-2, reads SAVISQKPSRDICQRGTSLTIQCQVDSQVTMMFWYRQQPGQSLTLIATANQGSEATYESGFVIDKFPISRPNLTFSTLTVSNMSPEDSSIYLCSVDMRGKNYGYTFGSGTRLTVV.

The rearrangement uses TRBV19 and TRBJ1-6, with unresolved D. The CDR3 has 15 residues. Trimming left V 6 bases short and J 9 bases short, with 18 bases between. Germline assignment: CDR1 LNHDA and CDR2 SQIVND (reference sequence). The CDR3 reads CASRPKGSRGSPLHF. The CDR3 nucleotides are TGTGCCAGTAGACCAAAAGGGTCCCGCGGTTCACCCCTCCACTTT.

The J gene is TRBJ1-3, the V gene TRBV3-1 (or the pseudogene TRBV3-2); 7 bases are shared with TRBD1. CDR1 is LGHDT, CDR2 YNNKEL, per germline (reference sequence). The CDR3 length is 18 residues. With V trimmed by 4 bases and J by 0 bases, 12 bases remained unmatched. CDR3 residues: CASSLQGPGQTSGNTIYF. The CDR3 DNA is TGTGCCAGCAGCCTACAAGGCCCGGGACAGACCTCTGGAAACACCATATATTTT.

The CDR3 sequence: CASSTRGPLGGYTF. DNA for the CDR3: TGTGCCAGTAGTACCCGGGGGCCTCTTGGGGGCTACACCTTC. The chain joins TRBV19 to TRBJ1-2, with D maybe TRBD1 (6 bases). CDR3 length: 14 amino acids. Deletions cut 4 bases from V and 8 bases from J, with 17 bases between. Germline V CDR1 and CDR2: LNHDA, SQIVND (reference sequence).

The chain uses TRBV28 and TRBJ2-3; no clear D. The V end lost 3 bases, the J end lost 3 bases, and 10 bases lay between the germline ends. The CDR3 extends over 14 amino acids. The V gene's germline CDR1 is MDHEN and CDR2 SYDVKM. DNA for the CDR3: TGTGCCAGCAGTTTCTTGTCACGGACAGATACGCAGTATTTT. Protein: CASSFLSRTDTQYF.

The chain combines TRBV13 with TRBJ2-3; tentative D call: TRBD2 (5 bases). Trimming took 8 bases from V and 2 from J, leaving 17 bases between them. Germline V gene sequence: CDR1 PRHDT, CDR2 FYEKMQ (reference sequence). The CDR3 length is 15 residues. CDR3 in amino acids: CASRRVLGLTDTQYF. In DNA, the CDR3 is TGTGCCAGCCGCCGCGTCCTTGGACTCACAGATACGCAGTATTTT.

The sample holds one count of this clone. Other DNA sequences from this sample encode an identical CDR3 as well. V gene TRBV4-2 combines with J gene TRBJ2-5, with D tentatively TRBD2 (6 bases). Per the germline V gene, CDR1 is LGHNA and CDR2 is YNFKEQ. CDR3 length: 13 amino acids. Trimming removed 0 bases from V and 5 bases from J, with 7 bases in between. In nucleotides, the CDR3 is TGTGCCAGCAGCCAAGATGGGGGGGAGACCCAGTACTTC. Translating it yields CASSQDGGETQYF.

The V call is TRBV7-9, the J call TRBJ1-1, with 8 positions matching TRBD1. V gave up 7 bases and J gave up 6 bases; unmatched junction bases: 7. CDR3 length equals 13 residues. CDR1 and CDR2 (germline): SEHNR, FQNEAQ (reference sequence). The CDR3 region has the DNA TGTGCCAGCAACATTCAGGGGGCGGCTGAAGCTTTCTTT. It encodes CASNIQGAAEAFF.